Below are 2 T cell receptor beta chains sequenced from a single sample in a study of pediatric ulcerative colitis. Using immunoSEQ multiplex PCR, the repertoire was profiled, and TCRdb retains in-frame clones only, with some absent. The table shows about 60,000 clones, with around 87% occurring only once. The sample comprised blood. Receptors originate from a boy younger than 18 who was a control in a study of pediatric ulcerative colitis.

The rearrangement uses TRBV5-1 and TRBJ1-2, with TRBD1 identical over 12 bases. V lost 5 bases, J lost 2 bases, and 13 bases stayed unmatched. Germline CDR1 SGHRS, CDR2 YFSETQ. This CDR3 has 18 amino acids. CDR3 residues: CASRRAGTGGNLNYGYTF. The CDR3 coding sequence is TGCGCCAGCAGGAGGGCCGGGACAGGGGGCAATCTAAACTATGGCTACACCTTC.

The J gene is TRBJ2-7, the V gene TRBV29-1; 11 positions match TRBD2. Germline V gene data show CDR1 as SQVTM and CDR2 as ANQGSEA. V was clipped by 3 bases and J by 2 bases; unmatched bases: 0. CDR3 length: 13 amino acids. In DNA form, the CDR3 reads TGCAGCGTTGAGACTAGCGGGGCCTACGAGCAGTACTTC. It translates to CSVETSGAYEQYF.